Listed below are T cell receptor beta chains from one sample, sequenced in a study of shared clonotypes between healthy human individuals. Assay used: immunoSEQ multiplex PCR; TCRdb lists only in-frame clones, some missing. Counted here are about 460,000 clones, approximately 71% occurring once; the ten biggest clones make up more than 10%. The sample was PBMCs. These receptors were obtained from a woman aged 40 to 50 in good health. Some clones in this sample may be carry-over from other donors' samples. Both conserved end residues are part of each CDR3. A D gene is named only where the DNA matches it firmly. Size is omitted from some rows. Given values are once, few, many or a class for expanded clones.

clone size,V gene,J gene,D gene,CDR3 DNA,CDR3 protein
many,TRBV7-6,TRBJ2-5,NA,TGTGCCAGCAGCTTATACAGCCAAGAGACCCAGTACTTC,CASSLYSQETQYF
NA,TRBV6-5,TRBJ2-5,NA,TGTGCCAGCAGTTACACGGGGGGCAGCAAGACCCAGTACTTC,CASSYTGGSKTQYF
NA,TRBV6-4,TRBJ2-1,TRBD2,TGTGCCAGCAGTGGAGATACTAGCGGGTACAATGAGCAGTTCTTC,CASSGDTSGYNEQFF
NA,TRBV15,TRBJ2-6,NA,TGTGCCACCAGCCAAGGGGATGGGGCCAACGTCCTGACTTTC,CATSQGDGANVLTF
NA,TRBV30,TRBJ1-5,NA,TGTGCCTGGAGAGGGGTAGGAGGCAATCAGCCCCAGCATTTT,CAWRGVGGNQPQHF
NA,TRBV7-6,TRBJ1-1,NA,TGTGCCAGCAGCTTAGCGAGCACGAGCGCTGAAGCTTTCTTT,CASSLASTSAEAFF
NA,TRBV11-2,TRBJ2-5,TRBD2,TGTGCCAGCAGCTTGTTCCTAGCGGGAGCCTACCAAGAGACCCAGTACTTC,CASSLFLAGAYQETQYF
once,TRBV4-1,TRBJ1-5,NA,TGCGCCAGCAGTCTGGGGCACGGCAATCAGCCCCAGCATTTT,CASSLGHGNQPQHF
once,TRBV9,TRBJ1-4,TRBD1,TGTGCCAGCAGCGTCGACCCGACAGGGCCTAATGAAAAACTGTTTTTT,CASSVDPTGPNEKLFF
NA,TRBV18,TRBJ2-2,NA,TGTGCCAGCTCCCCAACGAATTCCGGGGAGCTGTTTTTT,CASSPTNSGELFF
NA,TRBV5-1,TRBJ1-1,NA,TGCGCCAGCAGCTTTTGGGGGACCACTGAAGCTTTCTTT,CASSFWGTTEAFF
NA,TRBV19,TRBJ2-5,TRBD1,TGTGCCAGTAGTATGGTCGACAGGGGATTGGGAGAGACCCAGTACTTC,CASSMVDRGLGETQYF
NA,TRBV7-2,TRBJ2-7,TRBD1,TGTGCCAGCAGCGGACAGGGACTGTGGCAGTACTTC,CASSGQGLWQYF
NA,TRBV2,TRBJ2-3,TRBD2,TGTGCCAGCACAGGACTAGCGGGACTTGGCACAGATACGCAGTATTTT,CASTGLAGLGTDTQYF
NA,TRBV27,TRBJ2-7,TRBD2,TGTGCCAGCAGTAGGACTAGCGCGACAGTAGGAGGCTCCTACGAGCAGTACTTC,CASSRTSATVGGSYEQYF
NA,TRBV11-2,TRBJ2-7,TRBD2,TGTGCCAGCAGCACGATAGCGGGAGGGCCTGAGGTGTGGGAGCAGTACTTC,CASSTIAGGPEVWEQYF
NA,TRBV27,TRBJ2-5,TRBD1,TGTGCCAGCAGTACCCGACAGGGGACAGACCAAGAGACCCAGTACTTC,CASSTRQGTDQETQYF
NA,TRBV5-1,TRBJ2-7,NA,TGCGCCAGCAGCCGGGACGGAAACTACGAGCAGTACTTC,CASSRDGNYEQYF
NA,TRBV6-1,TRBJ1-4,TRBD1,TGTGCCAGCAGTTTCGACAGGGGGTCAGGGGAAAAACTGTTTTTT,CASSFDRGSGEKLFF
NA,TRBV19,TRBJ2-7,TRBD2,TGTGCCAGTAGTATAGACCTCATTAGCCGCTGGACGGTCCGGACTAGCGGGACCTACGAGCAGTACTTC,CASSIDLISRWTVRTSGTYEQYF
NA,TRBV2,TRBJ2-7,TRBD2,TGTGCCAGCAGAGCCCGGACTAGCGGGAGTTGGGAGCAGTACTTC,CASRARTSGSWEQYF
NA,TRBV5-1,TRBJ2-2,NA,TGCGCCAGCAGCTTGAGAACAGCCGCATACACCGGGGAGCTGTTTTTT,CASSLRTAAYTGELFF
NA,TRBV9,TRBJ2-1,NA,TGTGCCAGCAGCGTGGACCCTCTCACCTCCTACAATGAGCAGTTCTTC,CASSVDPLTSYNEQFF
once,TRBV28,TRBJ2-7,TRBD2,TGTGCCAGCAGAAAAGCGGGAGGGCCAACTGCCGAGCAGTACTTC,CASRKAGGPTAEQYF
NA,TRBV4-1,TRBJ2-1,NA,TGCGCCAGCAGCCATTTAGAGTTGGGTGAGCAGTTCTTC,CASSHLELGEQFF
NA,TRBV5-1,TRBJ2-5,NA,TGCGCCAGCAGCTTAACGAATCCCTTTCTGGGGGAGACCCAGTACTTC,CASSLTNPFLGETQYF
NA,TRBV29-1,TRBJ1-4,TRBD1,TGCAGCGTTGAATGGAGGGGGCAGGGTGAAAAACTGTTTTTT,CSVEWRGQGEKLFF
NA,TRBV7-9,TRBJ1-5,TRBD1,TGTGCCAGCAGCGGGGACAGGGACGATCAGCCCCAGCATTTT,CASSGDRDDQPQHF
NA,TRBV6-5,TRBJ2-7,NA,TGTGCCACCCCGCAGGGACTTGCATACTTC,CATPQGLAYF
NA,TRBV19,TRBJ1-5,NA,TGTGCCAGTAGTATAGGGATGAGCAATCAGCCCCAGCATTTT,CASSIGMSNQPQHF
NA,TRBV14,TRBJ2-7,TRBD2,TGTGCCAGCAGCCAAGATTTGGAGGGGCTAGCGGGAGTGGACGAGCAGTACTTC,CASSQDLEGLAGVDEQYF
NA,TRBV20-1,TRBJ2-7,NA,TGCAGGAGCGGTGAGCAGTACTTC,CRSGEQYF
NA,TRBV10-3,TRBJ2-3,NA,TGTGCCATCACCGGGACGGAGAGCACAGATACGCAGTATTTT,CAITGTESTDTQYF
NA,TRBV27,TRBJ2-7,NA,TGTGCCAGCAGGGTACAGGGTAGGTACGAGCAGTACTTC,CASRVQGRYEQYF
NA,TRBV28,TRBJ2-1,TRBD1,TGTGCCAGCACCTCCCCGGGACAGCAGGTAGGGAGTGAGCAGTTCTTC,CASTSPGQQVGSEQFF
many,TRBV9,TRBJ2-1,NA,TGTGCCAGCAGCGTAGTCCCCATCAGCTCCTACAATGAGCAGTTCTTC,CASSVVPISSYNEQFF
NA,TRBV2,TRBJ1-2,TRBD1,TGTGCCAGCAGTGCAAGACAGGGAAACTATGGCTACACCTTC,CASSARQGNYGYTF
NA,TRBV7-6,TRBJ1-3,TRBD1,TGTGCCAGCAGCCTCGACAGGGGGCACACCATATATTTT,CASSLDRGHTIYF
NA,TRBV9,TRBJ2-1,NA,TGTGCCAGCAGCGCCGGGGAGGACATCTTCAATGAGCAGTTCTTC,CASSAGEDIFNEQFF
NA,TRBV5-3,TRBJ2-7,NA,TGTGCCAGAAGCTTGGAATGTGCGGGACGCCGATTCAACGAGCAGTACTTC,CARSLECAGRRFNEQYF
many,TRBV5-4,TRBJ1-2,TRBD1,TGTGCCAGCAGTCTGACAGGGGTTAACTATGGCTACACCTTC,CASSLTGVNYGYTF
NA,TRBV7-9,TRBJ2-7,NA,TGTGCCAGCAGCCCTCAGCACTACGAGCAGTACTTC,CASSPQHYEQYF
NA,TRBV7-8,TRBJ1-2,NA,TGTGCCAGCAGTAGGGACACGGATTATGGCTACACCTTC,CASSRDTDYGYTF
few,TRBV7-9,TRBJ1-3,NA,TGTGCCAGCAGCTTAGGGGCAGATGATGCCTCTGGAAACACCATATATTTT,CASSLGADDASGNTIYF
NA,TRBV14,TRBJ1-2,NA,TGTGCCAGCAGCCGGGACCCTAACTATGGCTACACCTTC,CASSRDPNYGYTF
NA,TRBV6-1,TRBJ2-1,TRBD2,TGTGCCAGCAGTACTGTTCCAGCGGGAAATGAGCAGTTCTTC,CASSTVPAGNEQFF
once,TRBV18,TRBJ2-7,NA,TGTGCCAGCTCACCCCTTGGCTACGAGCAGTACTTC,CASSPLGYEQYF
NA,TRBV20-1,TRBJ2-3,NA,TGCAGTGCTCTCGTTGCAGATACGCAGTATTTT,CSALVADTQYF